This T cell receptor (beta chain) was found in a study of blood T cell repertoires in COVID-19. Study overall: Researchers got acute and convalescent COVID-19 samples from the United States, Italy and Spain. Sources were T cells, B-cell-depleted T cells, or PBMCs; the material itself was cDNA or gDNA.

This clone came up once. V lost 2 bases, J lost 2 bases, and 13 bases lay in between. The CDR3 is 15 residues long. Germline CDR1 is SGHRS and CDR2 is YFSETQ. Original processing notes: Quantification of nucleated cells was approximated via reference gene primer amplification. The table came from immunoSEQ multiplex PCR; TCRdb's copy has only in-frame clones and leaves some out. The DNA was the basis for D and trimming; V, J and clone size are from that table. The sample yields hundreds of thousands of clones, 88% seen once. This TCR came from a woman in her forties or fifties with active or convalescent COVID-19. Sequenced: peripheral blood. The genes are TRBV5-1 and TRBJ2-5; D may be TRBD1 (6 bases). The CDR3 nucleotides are TGCGCCAGCAGCTTAGGGGGAGTGTTGCAAGAGACCCAGTACTTC. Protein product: CASSLGGVLQETQYF.